The clone carrying this T cell receptor (beta chain) came up many times. This specimen belongs to a study of metastatic and nonmetastatic thyroid tumors. Overall study context: Repertoire comparison spanned blood and tumor or nodule tissue of malignant and benign thyroid patients.

Per the original methods: Differences in CDR3 between clinicopathological groups were drawn on to build a classifier intended to discriminate distant-metastatic papillary thyroid cancer patients. TCRdb re-clonotyped the PCR reads through MiXCR. These V and J calls derive from TCRdb rather than the authors' analysis. The top ten hold roughly 12% of the sample, which has approximately 15,000 clones, 20% to 30% seen once. This CDR3 spans 18 amino acids. V was pared by 4 bases and J by 5 bases, with 18 bases of the junction left unmatched. Per the germline V gene, CDR1 is LNHNV and CDR2 is YYDKDF (reference sequence). No treatment of any kind had been given to any patient before thyroid surgery.

This sequence joins TRBV15 and TRBJ2-3; 7 nucleotides align to TRBD2. Input material: tumor tissue. The clonotype comes from a female donor with papillary thyroid cancer or a benign thyroid nodule (not recorded which). Some clones in this sample may be carry-over from other donors' samples. DNA for the CDR3: TGTGCCACCAGCACCACCCCCCTACGGGAGGAGATGCGAGATACGCAGTATTTT. This codes for CATSTTPLREEMRDTQYF. The full variable domain, in which reference TRBV15 and TRBJ2-3 provide the parts outside the CDR3, is DAMVIQNPRYQVTQFGKPVTLSCSQTLNHNVMYWYQQKSSQAPKLLFHYYDKDFNNEADTPDNFQSRRPNTSFCFLDIRSPGLGDTAMYLCATSTTPLREEMRDTQYFGPGTRLTVL.